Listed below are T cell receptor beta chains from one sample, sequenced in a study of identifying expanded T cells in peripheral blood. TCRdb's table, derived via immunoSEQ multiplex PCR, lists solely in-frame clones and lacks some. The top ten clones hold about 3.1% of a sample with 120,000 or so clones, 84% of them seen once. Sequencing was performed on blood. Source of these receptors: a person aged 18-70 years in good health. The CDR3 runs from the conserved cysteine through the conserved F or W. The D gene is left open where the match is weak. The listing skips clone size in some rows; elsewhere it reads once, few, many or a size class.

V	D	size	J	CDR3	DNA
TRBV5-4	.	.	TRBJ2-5	CASSVDRAETQYF	TGTGCCAGCAGCGTCGACCGGGCGGAGACCCAGTACTTC
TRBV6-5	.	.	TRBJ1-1	CASSSVGGAEAFF	TGTGCCAGCAGTTCGGTTGGAGGAGCTGAAGCTTTCTTT
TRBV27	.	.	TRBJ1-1	CASSLSRTANTEAFF	TGTGCCAGCAGTTTATCGAGGACAGCGAACACTGAAGCTTTCTTT
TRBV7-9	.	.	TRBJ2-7	CASSSPAGQYF	TGTGCCAGCAGCTCCCCGGCCGGGCAGTACTTC
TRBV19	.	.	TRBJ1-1	CASRLTPNTEAFF	TGTGCCAGTAGGCTGACACCGAACACTGAAGCTTTCTTT
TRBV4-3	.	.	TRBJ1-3	CASSQSTASISGNTIYF	TGCGCCAGCAGCCAATCGACAGCTAGTATTTCTGGAAACACCATATATTTT
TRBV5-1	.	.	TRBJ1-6	CASSFGTLSSPLHF	TGCGCCAGCAGCTTCGGGACATTGAGTTCACCCCTCCACTTT
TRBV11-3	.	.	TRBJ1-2	CASSPPGGNRPNYGYTF	TGTGCCAGCAGCCCCCCGGGAGGGAATCGGCCTAACTATGGCTACACCTTC
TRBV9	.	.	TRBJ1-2	CASSVGQLNYGYTF	TGTGCCAGCAGCGTAGGACAGCTTAACTATGGCTACACCTTC
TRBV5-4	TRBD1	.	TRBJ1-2	CASSGNRGQIYGYTF	TGTGCCAGCAGCGGAAACAGGGGGCAAATCTATGGCTACACCTTC
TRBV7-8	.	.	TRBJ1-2	CASSTTLSGYTF	TGTGCCAGCAGCACGACCCTGAGTGGCTACACCTTC
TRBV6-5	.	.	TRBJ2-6	CASSWGLSGANVLTF	TGTGCCAGCAGTTGGGGGCTCTCTGGGGCCAACGTCCTGACTTTC
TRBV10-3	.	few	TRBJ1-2	CAIRAGAGGYGYTF	TGTGCCATCAGAGCAGGGGCCGGTGGCTATGGCTACACCTTC
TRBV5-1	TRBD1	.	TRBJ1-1	CASSISGTGNTEAFF	TGCGCCAGCAGCATCTCCGGGACAGGGAACACTGAAGCTTTCTTT
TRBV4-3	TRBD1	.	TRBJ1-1	CASSQEGQGAEAFF	TGCGCCAGCAGCCAAGAGGGACAGGGGGCTGAGGCTTTCTTT
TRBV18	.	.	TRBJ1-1	CASSPPSGGGLGAFF	TGTGCCAGCTCACCACCTTCGGGAGGCGGATTGGGGGCTTTCTTT
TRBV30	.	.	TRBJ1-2	CAWSVVRDYYANYGYTF	TGTGCCTGGAGTGTAGTTCGGGATTACTACGCTAACTATGGCTACACCTTC
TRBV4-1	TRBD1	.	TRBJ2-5	CASSQGDRGVRLETQYF	TGCGCCAGCAGCCAAGGAGACAGGGGGGTACGGTTAGAGACCCAGTACTTC
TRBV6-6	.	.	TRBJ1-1	CASLPTAYTEAFF	TGTGCCAGCCTACCTACAGCGTACACTGAAGCTTTCTTT
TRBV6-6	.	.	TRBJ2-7	CASRRQQAYEQYF	TGTGCCAGCAGGAGACAGCAAGCCTACGAGCAGTACTTC
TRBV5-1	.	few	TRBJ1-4	CASSLMRRDEKLFF	TGCGCCAGCAGCTTGATGAGAAGGGATGAAAAACTGTTTTTT
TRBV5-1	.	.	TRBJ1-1	CASSLGPYMNTEAFF	TGCGCCAGCAGCTTAGGTCCGTACATGAACACTGAAGCTTTCTTT
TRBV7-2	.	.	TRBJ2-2	CASSLGPGNTGELFF	TGTGCCAGCAGCTTAGGTCCAGGGAACACCGGGGAGCTGTTTTTT
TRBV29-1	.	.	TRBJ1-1	CSALTDNTEAFF	TGCAGCGCTTTGACAGACAACACTGAAGCTTTCTTT
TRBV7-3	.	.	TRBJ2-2	CASSLGSSRNTGELFF	TGTGCCAGCAGCTTAGGTTCCAGCCGGAACACCGGGGAGCTGTTTTTT
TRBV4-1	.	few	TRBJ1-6	CASSQVPTTYNSPLHF	TGCGCCAGCAGCCAAGTGCCAACAACCTATAATTCACCCCTCCACTTT
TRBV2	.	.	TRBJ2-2	CASEAGNRLPGELFF	TGTGCCAGCGAGGCCGGGAACCGTTTACCCGGGGAGCTGTTTTTT
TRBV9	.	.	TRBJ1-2	CASSVDNYGYTF	TGTGCCAGCAGCGTAGACAACTATGGCTACACCTTC
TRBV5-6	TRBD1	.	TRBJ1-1	CASSSRTGEEAFF	TGTGCCAGCAGCTCTAGGACAGGGGAGGAAGCTTTCTTT
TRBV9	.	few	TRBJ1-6	CASSVVDSPLHF	TGTGCCAGCAGCGTAGTGGATTCACCCCTCCACTTT
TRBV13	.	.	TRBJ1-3	CASSLPEAGNTIYF	TGTGCCAGCAGCCTCCCTGAGGCTGGAAACACCATATATTTT
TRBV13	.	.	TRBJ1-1	CASSLGRGGYTEAFF	TGTGCCAGCAGCTTAGGCCGGGGGGGGTACACTGAAGCTTTCTTT
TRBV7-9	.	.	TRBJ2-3	CASSLASAYSGTDTQYF	TGTGCCAGCAGCTTAGCCTCCGCCTACTCTGGCACAGATACGCAGTATTTT
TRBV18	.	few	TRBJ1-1	CASSPQGMNTEAFF	TGTGCCAGCTCACCACAGGGGATGAACACTGAAGCTTTCTTT
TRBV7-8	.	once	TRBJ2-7	CASSFFLDMKSSYEQYF	TGTGCCAGCAGCTTTTTTTTAGACATGAAGAGCTCCTACGAGCAGTACTTC
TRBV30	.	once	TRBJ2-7	CAWSDWGSGSYEQYF	TGTGCCTGGAGTGATTGGGGGTCGGGATCCTACGAGCAGTACTTC
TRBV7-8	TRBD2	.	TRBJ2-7	CAVFREGPLGEQYF	TGTGCCGTATTCCGGGAGGGGCCCCTCGGGGAGCAGTACTTC
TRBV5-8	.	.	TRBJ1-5	CASTPWESNQPQHF	TGTGCCAGCACTCCGTGGGAGAGCAATCAGCCCCAGCATTTT
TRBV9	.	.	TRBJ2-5	CASSPAIPSPRETQYF	TGTGCCAGCAGCCCCGCTATCCCCAGTCCAAGGGAGACCCAGTACTTC
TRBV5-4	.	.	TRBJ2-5	CASSPPSRDTEETQYF	TGTGCCAGCAGCCCCCCCTCCCGGGACACGGAAGAGACCCAGTACTTC
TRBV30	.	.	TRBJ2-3	CAWSKNTDTQYF	TGTGCCTGGAGTAAAAACACAGATACGCAGTATTTT
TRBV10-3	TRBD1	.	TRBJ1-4	CAISAGTGDEKLFF	TGTGCCATCAGTGCCGGGACAGGGGATGAAAAACTGTTTTTT
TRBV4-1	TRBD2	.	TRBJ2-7	CASSQGTGTSGHSYEQYF	TGCGCCAGCAGCCAAGGAACCGGGACTAGCGGCCACTCCTACGAGCAGTACTTC
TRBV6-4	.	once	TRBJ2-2	CASSFMGGQNTGELFF	TGTGCCAGCAGTTTCATGGGGGGACAGAACACCGGGGAGCTGTTTTTT
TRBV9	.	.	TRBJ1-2	CASSVEYSADYGYTF	TGTGCCAGCAGCGTAGAGTATTCGGCGGACTATGGCTACACCTTC
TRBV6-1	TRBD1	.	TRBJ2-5	CASSVASTGKKETQYF	TGTGCCAGCAGTGTAGCCTCGACAGGGAAAAAAGAGACCCAGTACTTC
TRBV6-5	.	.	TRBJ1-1	CASEGNMNTEAFF	TGTGCCAGCGAGGGGAATATGAACACTGAAGCTTTCTTT
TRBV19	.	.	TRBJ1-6	CASKGGSNSPLHF	TGTGCCAGTAAGGGCGGATCAAATTCACCCCTCCACTTT